This T cell receptor beta chain came from a study of CD8 T cells in Susac syndrome. Whole-study results and caveats: By the study's own acknowledgment, its TCR sequencing and HLA analysis included relatively few individuals.

An input of about 0.5 to 1 ug of RNA was subjected to reverse transcription using random hexamers. immunoSEQ multiplex PCR amplified TCR beta CDR3 across 54 Vbeta, 13 Jbeta. TCRdb re-called the immunoSEQ multiplex PCR reads through MiXCR, storing one row per CDR3 protein. Among 150,000 to 200,000 distinct CDR3 sequences listed, roughly 95% were seen once. The patients who served as multiple sclerosis controls were treatment-naive and had stable or active relapsing-remitting disease that fulfilled the revised McDonald criteria. Comments on this clonotype: Its matching antigen is unknown.

Germline V gives CDR1 SGHRS, CDR2 YFSETQ. This CDR3 comprises 14 residues. The V end was cut by 0 bases, the J end by 3 bases, with 9 bases between. V and J are TRBV5-1 and TRBJ1-2; no clear D. The sample was CD4+ T cells from PBMCs. The clonotype was recovered from a human donor with multiple sclerosis. The chain's CDR3 is CASSLGGTDYGYTF. The CDR3 DNA sequence: TGCGCCAGCAGCTTGGGCGGCACGGACTATGGCTACACCTTC.